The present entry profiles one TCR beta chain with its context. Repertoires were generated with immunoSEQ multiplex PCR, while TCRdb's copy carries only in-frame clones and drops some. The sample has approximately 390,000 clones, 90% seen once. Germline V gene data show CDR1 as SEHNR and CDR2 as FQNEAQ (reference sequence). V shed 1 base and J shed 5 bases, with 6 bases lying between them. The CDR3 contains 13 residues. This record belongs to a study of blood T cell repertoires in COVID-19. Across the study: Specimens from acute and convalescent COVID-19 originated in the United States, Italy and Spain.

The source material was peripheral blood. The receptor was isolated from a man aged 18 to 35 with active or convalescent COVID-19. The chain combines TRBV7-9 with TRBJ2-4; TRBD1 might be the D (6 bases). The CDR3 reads CASSLGQENIQYF. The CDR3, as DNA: TGTGCCAGCAGCTTAGGACAGGAAAACATTCAGTACTTC.